Here is one T cell receptor beta chain with its context. Its cognate antigen is unknown. V was shortened by 6 bases and J by 0 bases, with 7 bases between the two germline ends. Germline CDR1 is MNHEY and CDR2 is SVGAGI. The CDR3 runs to 13 residues. Repertoires were generated with immunoSEQ multiplex PCR, while TCRdb's copy carries only in-frame clones and drops some. The sample lists around 68,000 clones, around 86% occurring once. The data stem from a study of OX40 agonist ivuxolimab in advanced cancers. Looking at the study overall: Patients achieving partial responses numbered three: one hepatocellular carcinoma case and two cutaneous melanoma cases. General study points: Relative to CD4+, CD8+ T cells held more expanded clones on average.

Patients were excluded for autoimmune disease history or systemic immunosuppression. The chain is built from TRBV6-5 and TRBJ2-3, with D uncertain. The clonotype originates from an adult with an advanced solid tumor such as melanoma, head and neck, liver or kidney cancer. This specimen was CD4+ or CD8+ T cells sorted from blood, taken in a trial of the OX40 agonist ivuxolimab. CDR3 nucleotide sequence: TGTGCCAGCAGCGGAGCTAGCACAGATACGCAGTATTTT. Protein sequence: CASSGASTDTQYF.